The sequence of this T cell receptor beta chain was determined in a study of beta chain features in type 1 diabetes. Isolated RNA was reverse transcribed in full, so expressed TCRB transcripts were sequenced. The data were produced by immunoSEQ multiplex PCR, yet TCRdb's version contains in-frame clones alone and is incomplete. The sample shows 500,000 to 850,000 clones, more than 13% of them seen only once. Regarding the study as a whole: For Type 1 diabetes patients, all four CD4+ subsets carried TCRB CDR3s that were moderately but significantly shorter. The similarity of naive, central memory and Treg TCRB repertoires appeared greater among patients than among healthy donors.

Of note for this clone: Its antigen remains unidentified.

The CDR3 has 14 amino acids. Trimming removed 6 bases from V and 6 bases from J, with 17 bases in between. Germline V gives CDR1 SNHLY, CDR2 FYNNEI. This TCR derives from a man younger than 35 with type 1 diabetes. The chain links TRBV2 to TRBJ1-2, with D maybe TRBD1 (6 bases). Material: naive CD4+ T cells from blood. CDR3 sequence (DNA): TGTGCCAGCAGGGTCGCCGGGACATACAATGGCTACACCTTC. It yields the protein CASRVAGTYNGYTF.